Listed here is a single T cell receptor (beta chain). The data were taken from a study of T cell responses to AZD1222 COVID-19 vaccine. Germline V CDR1 and CDR2: MDHEN, SYDVKM. V lost 1 base, J lost 3 bases, and 5 bases stayed unmatched. The CDR3 spans 15 residues. TCRdb's table, derived via immunoSEQ multiplex PCR, lists solely in-frame clones and lacks some. The data contain 58,000 or so clones, over 80% of them singletons. The receptor was isolated from an adult in good health. Sample: peripheral blood, taken on day 0 of AZD1222 vaccination. The chain employs TRBV28 and TRBJ1-1; TRBD1 matches at 7 bases. The CDR3 nucleotides read TGTGCCAGCAGTTTATTCCCCAGGGGGTACACTGAAGCTTTCTTT. Translating it yields CASSLFPRGYTEAFF. Based on the CDR3 plus reference TRBV28 and TRBJ1-1, the full variable domain is DVKVTQSSRYLVKRTGEKVFLECVQDMDHENMFWYRQDPGLGLRLIYFSYDVKMKEKGDIPEGYSVSREKKERFSLILESASTNQTSMYLCASSLFPRGYTEAFFGQGTRLTVV.